Following are 10 T cell receptor beta chains from one sample sequenced in a study of cytomegalovirus exposure and HLA in healthy donors. The table came from immunoSEQ multiplex PCR; TCRdb's copy has only in-frame clones and leaves some out. The sample shows about 240,000 clones, roughly 86% of them seen only once. Sequenced: PBMCs. The receptors here all came from a woman aged 30 to 39 in good health and CMV-seropositive.

V gene TRBV4-2 combines with J gene TRBJ1-1; D unresolved. The germline gives CDR1 LGHNA, CDR2 YNFKEQ. The V end lost 0 bases, the J end lost 8 bases, and 10 bases lay between the germline ends. This CDR3 is 13 amino acids long. The CDR3 nucleotides are TGTGCCAGCAGCCAAGATGTTTTGAGGGAAGCTTTCTTT. This codes for CASSQDVLREAFF.

In this sample, this clone turned up a few times. The rearrangement links TRBV30 to TRBJ2-1; 7 bases are a match to TRBD2. CDR3 length equals 16 residues. Germline trimming cut 0 bases from V and 5 bases from J; bases unmatched to any gene: 10. Germline lookup yields CDR1 GTSNPN and CDR2 SVGIG (reference sequence). CDR3 loop: CAWSVTSGGIHNEQFF. CDR3 nucleotides: TGTGCCTGGAGTGTGACCTCGGGAGGTATCCACAATGAGCAGTTCTTC.

The chain recombines TRBV7-2 with TRBJ1-1; D is unresolved. Per the germline V gene, CDR1 is SGHTA and CDR2 is FQGNSA. CDR3 length: 13 residues. V gave up 5 bases and J gave up 3 bases, with 10 bases separating them. The CDR3 reads CASSPLMYTEAFF. CDR3 DNA sequence: TGTGCCAGCAGCCCCCTAATGTACACTGAAGCTTTCTTT.

V and J are TRBV6-1 and TRBJ2-7; perhaps TRBD2 as D (6 bases). The length of the CDR3 is 13 residues. Deletions cut 4 bases from V and 3 bases from J, with 10 bases between. Germline V lookup: CDR1 MNHNS, CDR2 SASEGT. The CDR3 nucleotides read TGTGCCAGCAGTGCCCTGGAGGGCTACGAGCAGTACTTC. Its protein is CASSALEGYEQYF.

This clone was detected only a few times. This chain joins TRBV19 and TRBJ2-5; the match to TRBD2 covers 7 bases. The length of the CDR3 is 15 residues. The trim removed 6 bases at V and 7 bases at J, leaving 14 bases unmatched. From germline, CDR1 is LNHDA and CDR2 SQIVND (reference sequence). DNA for the CDR3: TGTGCCAGTAGGTCATTGGGGCTCCCGGGAGGGACCCAGTACTTC. Protein product: CASRSLGLPGGTQYF.

The V call is TRBV4-2, the J call TRBJ2-1; 11 nucleotides line up with TRBD2. With 8 bases clipped from V and 4 bases from J, the junction kept 7 bases outside the gene matches. CDR3 length: 15 residues. The germline CDR1 and CDR2 sequences are LGHNA and YNFKEQ. CDR3: CASGPGTSGYNEQFF. For the CDR3, the DNA is TGTGCCAGCGGACCAGGGACTAGCGGATACAATGAGCAGTTCTTC.

This clone was seen only once. V gene TRBV9 combines with J gene TRBJ2-3, with 9 bases lining up with TRBD2. Losses at the gene ends were 8 bases for V and 5 bases for J; bases not matched to a gene: 12. The germline V gene encodes CDR1 SGDLS and CDR2 YYNGEE. The CDR3 has 15 amino acids. CDR3 loop: CASSSGRIGEDTQYF. The CDR3 DNA follows: TGTGCCAGTAGTAGCGGGAGAATAGGTGAAGATACGCAGTATTTT.

The rearrangement joins TRBV5-1 to TRBJ2-2; 13 nucleotides line up with TRBD2. V lost 3 bases to trimming and J lost 4 bases; unmatched junction nucleotides: 9. The CDR3 runs 18 residues. CDR1 SGHRS and CDR2 YFSETQ come from the germline V gene. CDR3 residues: CASSSGTSGAVATGELFF. CDR3 in DNA: TGCGCCAGCAGCTCCGGGACTAGCGGGGCGGTGGCCACCGGGGAGCTGTTTTTT.

The rearrangement uses TRBV27 and TRBJ2-7; weak D call: TRBD1 (6 bases). Germline V lookup: CDR1 MNHEY, CDR2 SMNVEV (reference sequence). The CDR3 has 14 amino acids. V dropped 1 base and J dropped 4 bases, with 11 bases sitting between them. The CDR3 nucleotides read TGTGCCAGCAGTTTATATCAGGGGAAGTACGAGCAGTACTTC. Its protein is CASSLYQGKYEQYF.

The CDR3 bases are TGTGCCAGTAGCGCCGGGACCAGGGGAAATCAGCCCCAGCATTTT. Protein sequence: CASSAGTRGNQPQHF. This sequence joins TRBV19 and TRBJ1-5, with a weak D call TRBD1 (6 bases). The germline V gene encodes CDR1 LNHDA and CDR2 SQIVND (reference sequence). The CDR3 loop spans 15 amino acids. V shed 6 bases and J shed 4 bases, with 16 bases lying between them.